This passage covers 11 T cell receptor beta chains from one sample sequenced in a study of OX40 agonist ivuxolimab in advanced cancers. TCRdb's copy holds only in-frame clones and misses some; the assay was immunoSEQ multiplex PCR. The sample has 60,000 to 90,000 clones, 80% to 90% seen once. The sample here was CD4+ or CD8+ T cells sorted from blood, taken in a trial of the OX40 agonist ivuxolimab. These receptors came from an adult with an advanced solid tumor such as melanoma, head and neck, liver or kidney cancer.

This clone was recorded a few times. V usage is TRBV25-1 and J usage is TRBJ1-2; D not resolved. From germline, CDR1 is MGHDK and CDR2 SYGVNS. V lost 6 bases and J 6 bases, leaving 11 bases between the germline ends. The CDR3 loop spans 12 amino acids. The CDR3 protein is CASSNVANGYTF. The CDR3 nucleotides are TGTGCCAGCAGCAACGTAGCAAATGGCTACACCTTC.

This chain connects TRBV18 to TRBJ2-1; 8 bases are shared with TRBD1. The CDR3 consists of 14 residues. Trimming cost V 1 base and J 7 bases; bases outside gene matches: 3. From germline, CDR1 is KGHSH and CDR2 LQKENI. Here the CDR3 reads CASSPRQGTNEQFF. In DNA, the CDR3 is TGTGCCAGCTCACCACGACAGGGGACAAATGAGCAGTTCTTC.

This chain joins TRBV28 and TRBJ1-2; TRBD1 matches at 7 bases. The CDR3 runs 11 residues. The J segment lost 8 bases and the V segment lost 6 bases, leaving 3 bases of the junction unmatched. Germline V gives CDR1 MDHEN, CDR2 SYDVKM. The chain's CDR3 is CASSLDRGYTF. The CDR3 DNA is TGTGCCAGCAGCCTGGACAGGGGCTACACCTTC.

The chain links TRBV2 to TRBJ2-7; no definite D call. V was trimmed by 6 bases and J by 4 bases, leaving 10 bases between them. The CDR3 spans 12 residues. Looked up from germline, CDR1 is SNHLY and CDR2 is FYNNEI. The CDR3, as DNA: TGTGCCAGCAGAGACAATCGATACGAGCAGTACTTC. Translated, it gives CASRDNRYEQYF.

This clone was seen a few times. This chain joins TRBV2 and TRBJ1-4; the match to TRBD1 covers 8 bases. The CDR3 runs 14 residues. From germline, CDR1 is SNHLY and CDR2 FYNNEI. The V and J ends lost 8 bases and 8 bases, in that order; junction bases with no gene match: 10. The CDR3 DNA follows: TGTGCCAGCGGCCTGGGGACAGGCGGCGAAAAACTGTTTTTT. Translating gives CASGLGTGGEKLFF. The variable domain in full, completed from reference TRBV2 and TRBJ1-4, reads EPEVTQTPSHQVTQMGQEVILRCVPISNHLYFYWYRQILGQKVEFLVSFYNNEISEKSEIFDDQFSVERPDGSNFTLKIRSTKLEDSAMYFCASGLGTGGEKLFFGSGTQLSVL.

This rearrangement joins TRBV14 to TRBJ1-2; D unclear. There are 15 residues in the CDR3. The germline gives CDR1 SGHDN, CDR2 FVKESK. V was shortened by 1 base and J by 1 base, with 10 bases between the two germline ends. The CDR3 region has the DNA TGTGCCAGCAGCCAAGGATACAGCGATAACTATGGCTACACCTTC. As protein: CASSQGYSDNYGYTF.

This chain joins TRBV11-3 and TRBJ2-5, with D unresolved. CDR3 size: 12 residues. The V and J ends lost 5 bases and 5 bases respectively, with 9 bases between them. Germline V gene lookup returns CDR1 SGHNT and CDR2 YENEEA. CDR3 region: CASSPTTETQYF. The CDR3 DNA is TGTGCCAGCAGCCCCACGACGGAGACCCAGTACTTC.

This chain uses TRBV5-1 with TRBJ1-4, with TRBD1 matching 10 bases. Germline assignment: CDR1 SGHRS and CDR2 YFSETQ. Trimming removed 0 bases from V and 0 bases from J; junction bases left unmatched: 2. The CDR3 has 17 amino acids. CDR3 coding DNA: TGCGCCAGCAGCTTGGGGGACAGGGGTGCAACTAATGAAAAACTGTTTTTT. Translation gives CASSLGDRGATNEKLFF.

V is TRBV4-1 and J is TRBJ2-7, with TRBD1 identical over 9 bases. CDR1 and CDR2 from the germline V gene are MGHRA and YSYEKL. Trimming cost V 8 bases and J 4 bases; bases outside gene matches: 12. CDR3 length equals 15 residues. The DNA for the CDR3 is TGCGCCAGCCGTCACCTGGGACAGGGAAGGTACGAGCAGTACTTC. This sequence encodes CASRHLGQGRYEQYF.

V gene TRBV10-3 combines with J gene TRBJ2-3; D is perhaps TRBD2 (5 bases). Between the trimmed V and J ends, which lost 3 bases and 2 bases, there was a span of 36 bases. Germline CDR1 and CDR2: ENHRY and SYGVKD. The CDR3 is 23 amino acids. In nucleotides, the CDR3 is TGTGCCATCAGTGAAAGGCCCCATAGGTCCGTAACGGGAATCAGGTTTCTCACAGATACGCAGTATTTT. This sequence encodes CAISERPHRSVTGIRFLTDTQYF.

The J gene is TRBJ2-3, the V gene TRBV9, with D possibly being TRBD1 (6 bases). Germline loops: CDR1 SGDLS, CDR2 YYNGEE. V shed 3 bases and J shed 1 base, with 12 bases lying between them. CDR3 length: 15 amino acids. The CDR3 spells CASSGWTDRTDTQYF. The DNA of the CDR3 is TGTGCCAGCAGCGGGTGGACAGACCGCACAGATACGCAGTATTTT.